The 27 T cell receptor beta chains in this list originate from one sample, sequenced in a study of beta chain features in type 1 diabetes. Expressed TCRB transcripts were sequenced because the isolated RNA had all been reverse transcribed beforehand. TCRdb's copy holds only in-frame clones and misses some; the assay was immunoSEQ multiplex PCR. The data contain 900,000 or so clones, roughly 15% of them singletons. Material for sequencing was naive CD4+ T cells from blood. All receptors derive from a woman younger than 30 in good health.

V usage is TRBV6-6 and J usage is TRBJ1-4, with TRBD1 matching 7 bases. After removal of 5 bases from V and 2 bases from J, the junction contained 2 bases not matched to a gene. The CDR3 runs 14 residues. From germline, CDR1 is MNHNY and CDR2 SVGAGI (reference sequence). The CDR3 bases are TGTGCCAGCAGTAACAGGGGTACTAATGAAAAACTGTTTTTT. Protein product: CASSNRGTNEKLFF.

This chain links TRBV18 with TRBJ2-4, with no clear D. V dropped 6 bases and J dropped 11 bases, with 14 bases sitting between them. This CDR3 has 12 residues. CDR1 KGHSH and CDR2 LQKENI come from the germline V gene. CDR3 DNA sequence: TGTGCCAGCTCTCCCGATACCTGGGTTCAGTACTTC. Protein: CASSPDTWVQYF.

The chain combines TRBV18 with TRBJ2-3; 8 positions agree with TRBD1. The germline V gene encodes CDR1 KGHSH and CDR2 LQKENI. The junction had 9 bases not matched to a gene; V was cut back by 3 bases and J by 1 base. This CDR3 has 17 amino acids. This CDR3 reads CASSPRDRLYRTDTQYF. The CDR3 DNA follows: TGTGCCAGCTCACCCCGGGACAGGTTATACCGCACAGATACGCAGTATTTT.

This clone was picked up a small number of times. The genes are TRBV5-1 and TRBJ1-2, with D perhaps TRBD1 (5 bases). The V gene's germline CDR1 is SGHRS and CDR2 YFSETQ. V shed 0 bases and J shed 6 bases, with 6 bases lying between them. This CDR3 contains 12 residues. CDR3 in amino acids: CASSLAGHGYTF. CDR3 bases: TGCGCCAGCAGCTTGGCGGGGCATGGCTACACCTTC.

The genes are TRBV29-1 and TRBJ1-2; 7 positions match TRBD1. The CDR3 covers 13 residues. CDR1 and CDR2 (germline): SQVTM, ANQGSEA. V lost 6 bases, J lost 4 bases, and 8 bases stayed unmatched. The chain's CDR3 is CSVLTGLSYGYTF. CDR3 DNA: TGCAGCGTCCTGACAGGGTTAAGCTATGGCTACACCTTC.

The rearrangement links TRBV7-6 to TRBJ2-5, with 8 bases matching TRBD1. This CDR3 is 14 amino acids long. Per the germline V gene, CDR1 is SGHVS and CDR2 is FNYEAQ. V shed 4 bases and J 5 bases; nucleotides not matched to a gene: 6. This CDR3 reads CASSWVDRGETQYF. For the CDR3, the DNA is TGTGCCAGCAGCTGGGTCGACAGGGGCGAGACCCAGTACTTC.

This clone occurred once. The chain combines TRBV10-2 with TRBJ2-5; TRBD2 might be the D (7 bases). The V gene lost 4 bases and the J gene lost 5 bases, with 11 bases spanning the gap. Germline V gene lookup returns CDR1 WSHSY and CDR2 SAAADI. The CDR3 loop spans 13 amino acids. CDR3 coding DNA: TGCGCCAGCAGTGTGGGGGGGCCGGAGACCCAGTACTTC. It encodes CASSVGGPETQYF.

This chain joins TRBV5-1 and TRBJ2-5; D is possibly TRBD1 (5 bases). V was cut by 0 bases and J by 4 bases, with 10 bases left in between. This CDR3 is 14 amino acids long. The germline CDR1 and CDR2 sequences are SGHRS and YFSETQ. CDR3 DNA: TGCGCCAGCAGCTTGGGGACACCCCGAGAGACCCAGTACTTC. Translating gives CASSLGTPRETQYF.

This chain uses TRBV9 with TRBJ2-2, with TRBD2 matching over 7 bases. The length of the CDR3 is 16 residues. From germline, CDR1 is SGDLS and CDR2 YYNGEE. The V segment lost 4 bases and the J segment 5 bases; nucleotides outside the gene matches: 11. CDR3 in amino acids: CASSLRDYRWTGELFF. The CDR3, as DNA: TGTGCCAGCAGCCTCCGGGACTATCGATGGACCGGGGAGCTGTTTTTT.

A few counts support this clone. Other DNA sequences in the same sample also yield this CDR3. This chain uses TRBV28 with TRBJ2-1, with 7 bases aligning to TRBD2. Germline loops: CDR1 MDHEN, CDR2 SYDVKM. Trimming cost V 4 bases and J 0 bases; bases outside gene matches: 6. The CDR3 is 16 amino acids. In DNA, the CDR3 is TGTGCCAGCAGTTCCCCGGCTAGCGGCTCCTACAATGAGCAGTTCTTC. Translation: CASSSPASGSYNEQFF.

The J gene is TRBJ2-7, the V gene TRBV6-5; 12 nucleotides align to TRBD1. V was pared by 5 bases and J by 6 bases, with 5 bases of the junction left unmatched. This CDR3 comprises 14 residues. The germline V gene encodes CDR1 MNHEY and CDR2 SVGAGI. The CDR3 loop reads CASSRGDRGLEQYF. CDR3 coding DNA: TGTGCCAGCAGTCGGGGGGACAGGGGGCTCGAGCAGTACTTC.

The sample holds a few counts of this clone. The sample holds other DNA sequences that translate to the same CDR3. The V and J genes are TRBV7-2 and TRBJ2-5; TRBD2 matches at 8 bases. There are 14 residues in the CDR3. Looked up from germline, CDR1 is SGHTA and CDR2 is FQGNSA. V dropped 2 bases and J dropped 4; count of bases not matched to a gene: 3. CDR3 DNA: TGTGCCAGCAGCTTAACGGGAGGGCCAGAGACCCAGTACTTC. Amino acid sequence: CASSLTGGPETQYF.

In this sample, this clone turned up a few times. This chain's CDR3 is CASSQGGMGVNYGYTF. The CDR3, as DNA: TGCGCCAGCAGCCAGGGGGGGATGGGTGTCAACTATGGCTACACCTTC. The rearrangement joins TRBV4-3 to TRBJ1-2; possibly TRBD1 for D (5 bases). V gave up 3 bases and J gave up 2 bases, with 16 bases separating them. Looked up from germline, CDR1 is LGHNA and CDR2 is YSLEER. This CDR3 spans 16 amino acids.

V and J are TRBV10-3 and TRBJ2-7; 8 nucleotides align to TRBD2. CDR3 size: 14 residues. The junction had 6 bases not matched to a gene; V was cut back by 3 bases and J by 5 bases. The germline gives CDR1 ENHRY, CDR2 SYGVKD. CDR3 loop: CAISDGRAAHEQYF. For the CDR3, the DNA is TGTGCCATCAGTGACGGGAGGGCCGCCCACGAGCAGTACTTC.

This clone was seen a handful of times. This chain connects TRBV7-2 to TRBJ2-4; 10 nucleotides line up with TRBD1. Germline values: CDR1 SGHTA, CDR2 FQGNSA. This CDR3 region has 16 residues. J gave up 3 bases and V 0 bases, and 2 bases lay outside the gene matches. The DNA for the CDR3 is TGTGCCAGCAGCTTAGCGGACAGGGGGATCAAAAACATTCAGTACTTC. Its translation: CASSLADRGIKNIQYF. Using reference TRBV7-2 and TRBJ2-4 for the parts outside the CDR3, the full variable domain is GAGVSQSPSNKVTEKGKDVELRCDPISGHTALYWYRQSLGQGLEFLIYFQGNSAPDKSGLPSDRFSAERTGGSVSTLTIQRTQQEDSAVYLCASSLADRGIKNIQYFGAGTRLSVL.

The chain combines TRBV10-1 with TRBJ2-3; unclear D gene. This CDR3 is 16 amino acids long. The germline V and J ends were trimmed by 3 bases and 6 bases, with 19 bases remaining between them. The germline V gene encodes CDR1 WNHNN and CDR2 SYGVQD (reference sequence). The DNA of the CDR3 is TGCGCCAGCAGTGACGAAGAGTTTTATGTTTTGGATACGCAGTATTTT. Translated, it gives CASSDEEFYVLDTQYF.

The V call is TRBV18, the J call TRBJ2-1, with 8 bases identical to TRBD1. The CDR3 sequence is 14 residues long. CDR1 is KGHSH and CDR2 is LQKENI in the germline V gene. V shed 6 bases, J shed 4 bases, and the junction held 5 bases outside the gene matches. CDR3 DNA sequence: TGTGCCAGCTCCCCTAGGACAGGGTACAATGAGCAGTTCTTC. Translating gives CASSPRTGYNEQFF.

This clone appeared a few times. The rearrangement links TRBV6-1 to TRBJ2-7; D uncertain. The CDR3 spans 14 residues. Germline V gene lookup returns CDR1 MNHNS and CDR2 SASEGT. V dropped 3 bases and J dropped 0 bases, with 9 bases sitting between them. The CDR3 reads CASSEFVNSYEQYF. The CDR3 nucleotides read TGTGCCAGCAGTGAGTTTGTAAACTCCTACGAGCAGTACTTC.

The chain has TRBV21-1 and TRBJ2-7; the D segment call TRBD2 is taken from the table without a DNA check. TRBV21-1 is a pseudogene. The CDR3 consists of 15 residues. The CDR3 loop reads CASSSDPTLGPEQYF. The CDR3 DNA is TGTGCCAGCAGTAGCGATCCTACGTTGGGCCCAGAGCAGTACTTC.

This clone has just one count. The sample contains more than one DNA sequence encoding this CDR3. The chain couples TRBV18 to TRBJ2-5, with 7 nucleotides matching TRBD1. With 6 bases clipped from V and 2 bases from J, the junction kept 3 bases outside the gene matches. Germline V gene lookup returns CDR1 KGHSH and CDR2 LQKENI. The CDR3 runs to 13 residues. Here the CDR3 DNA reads TGTGCCAGCTCCAAGGGACAGCAAGAGACCCAGTACTTC. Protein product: CASSKGQQETQYF.

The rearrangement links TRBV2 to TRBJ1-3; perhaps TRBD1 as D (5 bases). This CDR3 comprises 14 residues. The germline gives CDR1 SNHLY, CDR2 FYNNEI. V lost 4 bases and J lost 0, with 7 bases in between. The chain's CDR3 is CASSGQISGNTIYF. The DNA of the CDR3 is TGTGCCAGCAGTGGACAGATCTCTGGAAACACCATATATTTT.

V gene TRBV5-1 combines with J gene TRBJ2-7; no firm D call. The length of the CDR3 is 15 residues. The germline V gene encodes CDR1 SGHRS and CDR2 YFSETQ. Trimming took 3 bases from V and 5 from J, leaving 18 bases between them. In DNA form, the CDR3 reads TGCGCCAGCAGCTCCGGCCTATCCCCACGAAACGAGCAGTACTTC. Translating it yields CASSSGLSPRNEQYF. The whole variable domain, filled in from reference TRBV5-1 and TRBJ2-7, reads KAGVTQTPRYLIKTRGQQVTLSCSPISGHRSVSWYQQTPGQGLQFLFEYFSETQRNKGNFPGRFSGRQFSNSRSEMNVSTLELGDSALYLCASSSGLSPRNEQYFGPGTRLTVT.

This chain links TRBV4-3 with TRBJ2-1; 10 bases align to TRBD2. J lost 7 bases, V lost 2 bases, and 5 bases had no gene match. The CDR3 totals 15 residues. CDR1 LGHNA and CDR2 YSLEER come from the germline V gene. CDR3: CASSQNSGRSNEQFF. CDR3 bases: TGCGCCAGCAGCCAAAATAGCGGGAGGAGTAATGAGCAGTTCTTC.

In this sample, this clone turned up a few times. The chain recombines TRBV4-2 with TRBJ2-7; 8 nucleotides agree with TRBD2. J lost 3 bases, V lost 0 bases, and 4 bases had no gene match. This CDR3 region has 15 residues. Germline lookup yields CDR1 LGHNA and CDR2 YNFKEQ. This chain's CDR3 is CASSQDNGRGYEQYF. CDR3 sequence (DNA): TGTGCCAGCAGCCAAGATAACGGGAGGGGCTACGAGCAGTACTTC.

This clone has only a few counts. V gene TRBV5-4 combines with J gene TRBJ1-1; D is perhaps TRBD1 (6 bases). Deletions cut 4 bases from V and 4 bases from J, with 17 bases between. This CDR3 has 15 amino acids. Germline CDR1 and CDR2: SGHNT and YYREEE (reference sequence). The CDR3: CASSKLTGHGTEAFF. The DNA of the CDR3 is TGTGCCAGCAGCAAGTTAACAGGGCATGGCACTGAAGCTTTCTTT.

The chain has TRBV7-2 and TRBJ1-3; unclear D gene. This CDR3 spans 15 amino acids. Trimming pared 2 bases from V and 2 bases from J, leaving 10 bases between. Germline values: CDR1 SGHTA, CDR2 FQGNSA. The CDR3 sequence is CASSLFEKTGNTIYF. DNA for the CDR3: TGTGCCAGCAGCTTATTTGAGAAGACTGGAAACACCATATATTTT.

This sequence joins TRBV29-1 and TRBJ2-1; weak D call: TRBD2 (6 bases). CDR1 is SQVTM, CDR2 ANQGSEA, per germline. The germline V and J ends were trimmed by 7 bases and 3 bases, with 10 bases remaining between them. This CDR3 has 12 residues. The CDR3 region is CSGRLVYNEQFF. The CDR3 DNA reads TGCAGCGGGAGACTAGTCTACAATGAGCAGTTCTTC.